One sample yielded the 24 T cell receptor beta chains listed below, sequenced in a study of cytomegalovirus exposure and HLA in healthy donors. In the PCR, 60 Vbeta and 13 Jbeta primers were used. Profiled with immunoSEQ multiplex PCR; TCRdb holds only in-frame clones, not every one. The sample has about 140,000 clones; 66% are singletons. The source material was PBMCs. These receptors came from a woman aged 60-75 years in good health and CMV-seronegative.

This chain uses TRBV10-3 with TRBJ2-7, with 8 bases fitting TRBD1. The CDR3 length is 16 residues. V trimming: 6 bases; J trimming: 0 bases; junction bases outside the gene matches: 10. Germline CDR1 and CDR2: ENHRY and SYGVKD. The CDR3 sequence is CAISPRGGQGSYEQYF. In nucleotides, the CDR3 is TGTGCCATCAGCCCTCGTGGCGGACAGGGCTCCTACGAGCAGTACTTC.

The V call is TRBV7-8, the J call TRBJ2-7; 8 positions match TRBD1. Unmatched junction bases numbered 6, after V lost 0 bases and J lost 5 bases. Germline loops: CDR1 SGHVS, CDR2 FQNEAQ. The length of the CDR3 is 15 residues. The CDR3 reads CASSLATGVNDEQYF. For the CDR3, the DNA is TGTGCCAGCAGCTTAGCGACAGGGGTTAACGACGAGCAGTACTTC.

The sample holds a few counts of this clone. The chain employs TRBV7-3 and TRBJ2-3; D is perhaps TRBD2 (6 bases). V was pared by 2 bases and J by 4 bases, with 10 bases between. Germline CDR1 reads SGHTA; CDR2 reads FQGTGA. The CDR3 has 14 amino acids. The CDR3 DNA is TGTGCCAGCAGCTTATGGCGGGACGCAGATACGCAGTATTTT. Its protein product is CASSLWRDADTQYF.

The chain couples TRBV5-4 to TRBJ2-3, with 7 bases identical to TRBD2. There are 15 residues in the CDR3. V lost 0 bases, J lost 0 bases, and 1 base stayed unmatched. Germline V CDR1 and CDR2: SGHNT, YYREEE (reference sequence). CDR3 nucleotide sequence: TGTGCCAGCAGCTTGGATAGCGGGAGCACAGATACGCAGTATTTT. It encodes CASSLDSGSTDTQYF.

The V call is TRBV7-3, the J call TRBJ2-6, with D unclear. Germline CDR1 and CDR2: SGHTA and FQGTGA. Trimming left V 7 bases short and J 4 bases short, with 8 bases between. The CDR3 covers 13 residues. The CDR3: CASKVQGANVLTF. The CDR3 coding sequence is TGTGCCAGCAAGGTACAGGGGGCCAACGTCCTGACTTTC.

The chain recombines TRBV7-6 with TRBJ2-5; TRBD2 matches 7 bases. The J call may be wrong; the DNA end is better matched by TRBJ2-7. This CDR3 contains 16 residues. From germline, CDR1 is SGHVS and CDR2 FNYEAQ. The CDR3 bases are TGTGCCAGCAGCTTAGAGGCGGGAGTAGGGTCCTACGAGCAGTACTTC. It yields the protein CASSLEAGVGSYEQYF.

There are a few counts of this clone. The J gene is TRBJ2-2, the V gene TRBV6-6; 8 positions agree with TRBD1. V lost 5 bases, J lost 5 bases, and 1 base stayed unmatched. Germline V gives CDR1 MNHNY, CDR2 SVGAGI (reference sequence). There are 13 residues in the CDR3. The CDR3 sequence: CASSRQGTGELFF. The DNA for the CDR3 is TGTGCCAGCAGTCGACAGGGGACCGGGGAGCTGTTTTTT.

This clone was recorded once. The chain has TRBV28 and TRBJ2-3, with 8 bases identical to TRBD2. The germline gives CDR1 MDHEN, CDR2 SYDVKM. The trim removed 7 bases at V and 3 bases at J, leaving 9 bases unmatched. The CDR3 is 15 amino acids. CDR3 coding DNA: TGTGCCAGCATCCCGAGCGGGAGAGGGACAGATACGCAGTATTTT. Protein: CASIPSGRGTDTQYF.

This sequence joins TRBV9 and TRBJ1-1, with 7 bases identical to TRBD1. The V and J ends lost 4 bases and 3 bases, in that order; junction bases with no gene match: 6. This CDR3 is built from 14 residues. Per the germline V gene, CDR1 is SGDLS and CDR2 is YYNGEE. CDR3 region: CASSIRGKDTEAFF. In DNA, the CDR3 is TGTGCCAGCAGCATCAGGGGGAAGGACACTGAAGCTTTCTTT.

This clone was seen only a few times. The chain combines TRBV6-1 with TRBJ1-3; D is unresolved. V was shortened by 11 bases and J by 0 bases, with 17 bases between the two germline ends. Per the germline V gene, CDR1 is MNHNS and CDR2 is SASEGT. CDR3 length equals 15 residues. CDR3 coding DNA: TGTGCCGCGACGCGCAGGCTCGACTCTGGAAACACCATATATTTT. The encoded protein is CAATRRLDSGNTIYF.

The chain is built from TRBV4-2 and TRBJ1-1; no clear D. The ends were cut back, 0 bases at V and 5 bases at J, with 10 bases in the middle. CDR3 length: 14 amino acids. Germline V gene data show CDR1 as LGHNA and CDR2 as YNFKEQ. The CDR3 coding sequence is TGTGCCAGCAGCCAAGATGGAGGAAGGACTGAAGCTTTCTTT. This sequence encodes CASSQDGGRTEAFF.

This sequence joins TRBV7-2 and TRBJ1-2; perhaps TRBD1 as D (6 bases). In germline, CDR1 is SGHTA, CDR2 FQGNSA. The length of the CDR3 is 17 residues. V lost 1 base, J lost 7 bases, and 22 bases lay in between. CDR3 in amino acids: CASSLDTGGGAYSGYTF. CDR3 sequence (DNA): TGTGCCAGCAGCTTAGACACCGGCGGGGGCGCTTACTCTGGCTACACCTTC.

This chain's CDR3 is CASSESGGNPSNEQFF. The CDR3 DNA reads as TGTGCCAGCAGTGAATCGGGCGGGAACCCCAGCAATGAGCAGTTCTTC. This chain links TRBV25-1 with TRBJ2-1, with TRBD2 as a possible D gene (6 bases). Trimming pared 1 base from V and 6 bases from J, leaving 16 bases between. Germline CDR1 MGHDK, CDR2 SYGVNS. The CDR3 runs to 16 residues.

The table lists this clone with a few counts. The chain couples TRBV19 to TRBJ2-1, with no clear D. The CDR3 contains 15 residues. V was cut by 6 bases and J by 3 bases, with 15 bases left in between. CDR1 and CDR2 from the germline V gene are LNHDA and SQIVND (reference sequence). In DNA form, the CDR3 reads TGTGCCAGTAGCCGTGGCGGTGAGAGCTACAATGAGCAGTTCTTC. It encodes CASSRGGESYNEQFF.

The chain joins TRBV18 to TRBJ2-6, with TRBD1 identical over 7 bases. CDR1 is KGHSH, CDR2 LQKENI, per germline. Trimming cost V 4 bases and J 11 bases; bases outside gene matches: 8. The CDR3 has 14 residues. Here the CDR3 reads CASSRDRTGDVLTF. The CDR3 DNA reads TGTGCCAGCTCACGGGACAGAACCGGAGACGTCCTGACTTTC.

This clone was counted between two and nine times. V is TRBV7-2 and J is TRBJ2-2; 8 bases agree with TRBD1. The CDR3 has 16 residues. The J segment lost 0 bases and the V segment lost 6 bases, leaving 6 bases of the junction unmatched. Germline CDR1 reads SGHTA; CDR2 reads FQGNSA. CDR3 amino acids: CASSRTGGTNTGELFF. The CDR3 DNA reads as TGTGCCAGCAGTCGCACAGGGGGAACGAACACCGGGGAGCTGTTTTTT.

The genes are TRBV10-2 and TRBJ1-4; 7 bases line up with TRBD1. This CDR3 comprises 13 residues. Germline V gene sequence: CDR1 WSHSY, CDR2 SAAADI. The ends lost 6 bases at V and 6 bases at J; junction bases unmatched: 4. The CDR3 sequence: CASSGTEDEKLFF. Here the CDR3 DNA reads TGCGCCAGCAGCGGGACAGAGGATGAAAAACTGTTTTTT.

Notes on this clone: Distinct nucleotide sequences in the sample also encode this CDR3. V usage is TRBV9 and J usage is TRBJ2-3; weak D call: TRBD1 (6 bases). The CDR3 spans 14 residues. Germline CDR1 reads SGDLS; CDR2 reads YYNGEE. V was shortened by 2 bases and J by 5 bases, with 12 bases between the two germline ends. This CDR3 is CASSVDPDRDTQYF. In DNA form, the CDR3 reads TGTGCCAGCAGCGTGGACCCGGACAGAGATACGCAGTATTTT.

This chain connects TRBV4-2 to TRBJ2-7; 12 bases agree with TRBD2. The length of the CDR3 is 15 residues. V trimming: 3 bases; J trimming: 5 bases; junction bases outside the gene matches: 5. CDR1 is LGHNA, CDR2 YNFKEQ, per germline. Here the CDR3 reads CASSQELAGGNEQYF. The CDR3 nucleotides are TGTGCCAGCAGCCAGGAACTAGCGGGAGGAAACGAGCAGTACTTC.

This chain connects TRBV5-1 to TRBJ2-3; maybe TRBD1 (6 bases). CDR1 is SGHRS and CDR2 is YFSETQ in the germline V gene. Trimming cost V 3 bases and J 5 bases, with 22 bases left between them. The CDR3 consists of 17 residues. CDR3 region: CASSWGLRQVGRDTQYF. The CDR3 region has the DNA TGCGCCAGCAGCTGGGGTCTGAGACAGGTGGGGAGAGATACGCAGTATTTT.

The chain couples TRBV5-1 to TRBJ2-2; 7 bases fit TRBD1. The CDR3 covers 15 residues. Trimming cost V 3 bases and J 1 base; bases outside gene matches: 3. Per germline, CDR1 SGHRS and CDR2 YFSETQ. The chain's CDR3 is CASSSDRENTGELFF. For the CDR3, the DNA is TGCGCCAGCAGCTCTGACAGGGAGAACACCGGGGAGCTGTTTTTT.

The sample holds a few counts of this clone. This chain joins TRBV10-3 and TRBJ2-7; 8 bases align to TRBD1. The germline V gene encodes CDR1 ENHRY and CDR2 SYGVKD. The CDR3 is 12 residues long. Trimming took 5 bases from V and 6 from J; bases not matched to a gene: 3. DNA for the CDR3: TGTGCCATCAGTCCTACAGGGGGCGAGCAGTACTTC. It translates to CAISPTGGEQYF.

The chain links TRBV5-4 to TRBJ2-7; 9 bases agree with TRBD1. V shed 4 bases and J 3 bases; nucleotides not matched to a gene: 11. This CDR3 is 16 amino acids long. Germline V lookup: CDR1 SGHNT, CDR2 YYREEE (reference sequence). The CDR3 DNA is TGTGCCAGCAGCCCTCCACCCGGGACAGGGATCTACGAGCAGTACTTC. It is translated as CASSPPPGTGIYEQYF.

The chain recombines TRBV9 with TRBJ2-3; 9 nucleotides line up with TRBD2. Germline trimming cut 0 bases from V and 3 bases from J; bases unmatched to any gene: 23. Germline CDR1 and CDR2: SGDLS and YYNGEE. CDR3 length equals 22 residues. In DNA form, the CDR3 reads TGTGCCAGCAGCGTAGACCCCCTTAGTAGGGGTAGCGGGAGAATGGGGACAGATACGCAGTATTTT. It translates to CASSVDPLSRGSGRMGTDTQYF.